Listed below are T cell receptor beta chains from one sample, sequenced in a study of T-cell reconstitution after alpha-beta-depleted transplantation in children. TCRdb analysed the PCR reads with MiXCR anew, one entry per CDR3 protein. Here the sample spans about 410,000 distinct CDR3 sequences, over 20% being singletons. The sample in question was PBMCs from the stem cell graft donor, obtained from the stem cell graft. The receptors shown here come from a human donor who donated a stem cell graft to a child with acute myeloid leukemia. Each CDR3 is given with its conserved first and last residue. The order of the fields is J gene, clone size, V gene, D gene, CDR3 DNA, CDR3 protein. A D gene is named only where the DNA matches it firmly. Expanded clones are given a class, and other clones once, few, many or no size at all.

TRBJ1-3 - TRBV9 - TGTGCCAGCAGCGTAGTGGGGGACGGTGGAAACACCATATATTTT CASSVVGDGGNTIYF
TRBJ2-2 few TRBV29-1 TRBD2 TGCAGCGTTCGAATAGCGGGAGACGGGGAGCTGTTTTTT CSVRIAGDGELFF
TRBJ1-6 - TRBV5-1 - TGCGCCAGCAGCTTGAAGGGTGATAATTCACCCCTCCACTTT CASSLKGDNSPLHF
TRBJ2-5 few TRBV11-2 - TGTGCCAGCAGCTTAGATCTCAGGGCTAAAGAGACCCAGTACTTC CASSLDLRAKETQYF
TRBJ2-5 few TRBV9 - TGTGCCAGCAGCGCAGGGGCGGAGCAGACCCAGTACTTC CASSAGAEQTQYF
TRBJ2-2 few TRBV28 TRBD1 TGTGCCAGCAGTCTAAACACCGGGACAGGGAGCACCGGGGAGCTGTTTTTT CASSLNTGTGSTGELFF
TRBJ2-7 - TRBV28 TRBD1 TGTGCCAGCAGAAGCCGGGACAGGGCTTCCTACGAGCAGTACTTC CASRSRDRASYEQYF
TRBJ1-6 few TRBV20-1 TRBD1 TGCAGTGCTGAGGAGGGACAGAGCTCCTATAATTCACCCCTCCACTTT CSAEEGQSSYNSPLHF
TRBJ1-1 - TRBV2 TRBD1 TGTGCCAGCAGGGACAGGACAGCTTTGAACACTGAAGCTTTCTTT CASRDRTALNTEAFF
TRBJ2-7 - TRBV3-1 - TGTGCCAGCAGCCAGGGTGTTAGCATCTACGAGCAGTACTTC CASSQGVSIYEQYF
TRBJ2-5 - TRBV24-1 - TGTGCCACCAGTGATCCCAGGACAGAAGAGACCCAGTACTTC CATSDPRTEETQYF
TRBJ1-2 many TRBV20-1 - TGCAGTGCCCTCCATCGGGGCGACTATGGCTACACCTTC CSALHRGDYGYTF
TRBJ2-1 - TRBV3-1 - TGTGCCAGCAGTTACCTAGGAGGGGCGGATGAGCATTTCTTC CASSYLGGADEHFF
TRBJ2-2 many TRBV10-3 - TGTGCCATCAGTGAACAGGAGGGCACCGGGGAGCTGTTTTTT CAISEQEGTGELFF
TRBJ2-2 - TRBV27 TRBD1 TGTGCCAGCAGTTCTGGACAGGGGGCAAGTTGGACCGGGGAGCTGTTTTTT CASSSGQGASWTGELFF
TRBJ2-3 few TRBV9 - TGTGCCACCCCGCAAGTGTGGGAGTCAGATACGCAGTATTTT CATPQVWESDTQYF
TRBJ2-2 few TRBV20-1 - TGCAGTGCGAGACAGGGAGGGCGGTCCGGGGAGCTGTTTTTT CSARQGGRSGELFF
TRBJ2-1 - TRBV5-1 TRBD2 TGCGCCAGCAGCTTGGGTCAGGCGGGGGATGAGCAGTTCTTC CASSLGQAGDEQFF
TRBJ1-1 many TRBV29-1 - TGCAGCGCCACCCTGACAGGAGGGAACACTGAAGCTTTCTTT CSATLTGGNTEAFF
TRBJ2-7 few TRBV20-1 TRBD2 TGCAGTGCAAAGAGGTCTAGCGGGGACTACGAGCAGTACTTC CSAKRSSGDYEQYF
TRBJ1-4 once TRBV2 TRBD1 TGTGCCAGCAGTCCCAGGGGGGGAGGTGAAAAACTGTTTTTT CASSPRGGGEKLFF
TRBJ2-3 many TRBV6-1 TRBD2 TGTGCCAGCACTCGCCGGACTAGCGGCACGTATACGCAGTATTTT CASTRRTSGTYTQYF
TRBJ2-1 few TRBV7-2 TRBD2 TGTGCCAGCAGCCCCCCAGGGGTAGCGGGACGTAATGAGCAGTTCTTC CASSPPGVAGRNEQFF
TRBJ2-1 - TRBV3-1 - TGTGCCAGCAGCCAAGAGTCCCAGACTCGAAGCTCCTACAATGAGCAGTTCTTC CASSQESQTRSSYNEQFF
TRBJ2-1 - TRBV11-2 TRBD2 TGTGCCAGCAGCTCGACTAGCGGGAGTATCGGTGAGCAGTTCTTC CASSSTSGSIGEQFF
TRBJ2-7 - TRBV20-1 - TGCAGTGCTAGTTTGTGGGAGGCCCCCTACGAGCAGTACTTC CSASLWEAPYEQYF
TRBJ2-1 few TRBV5-1 TRBD2 TGCGCCAGCAACCGGATCGGGGGGGGTGGGTATAATGAGCAGTTCTTC CASNRIGGGGYNEQFF
TRBJ1-6 few TRBV12-3/TRBV12-4 - TGTGCCAGCAGTTTAGCCCCGACAGATTCACCCCTCCACTTT CASSLAPTDSPLHF
TRBJ2-7 once TRBV29-1 - TGCAGCGTTGGAGGGACCAAATACGGGCAGTACTTC CSVGGTKYGQYF
TRBJ2-5 few TRBV15 - TGTGCCACCAGCAGAGATCGATTTCAGGGGGGCGAAGAGACCCAGTACTTC CATSRDRFQGGEETQYF
TRBJ2-7 few TRBV20-1 TRBD1 TGCAGTGCTAGAGACCCGGACAGGGGGCTTTTCTACGAGCAGTACTTC CSARDPDRGLFYEQYF
TRBJ2-2 many TRBV29-1 - TGCAGCGCTGACAAGTACACCGGGGAGCTGTTTTTT CSADKYTGELFF
TRBJ2-7 many TRBV20-1 TRBD2 TGCAGTGCTAGTTCGACACGAGGGCTAGCGGGAGTTGGCGAGCAGTACTTC CSASSTRGLAGVGEQYF
TRBJ2-3 - TRBV11-1 - TGTGCCAGCAGCTTAGACCCGGACGGACGCACAGATACGCAGTATTTT CASSLDPDGRTDTQYF
TRBJ2-1 many TRBV29-1 - TGCAGCGCCTCACGGGAGAATGAGCAGTTCTTC CSASRENEQFF
TRBJ1-5 few TRBV15 - TGTGCCACCAGCGGAAGCTCGGGAGATAATAGCAATCAGCCCCAGCATTTT CATSGSSGDNSNQPQHF
TRBJ2-1 - TRBV24-1 - TGTGCCACCAGTGTCCCCGGAACCTACAATGAGCAGTTCTTC CATSVPGTYNEQFF
TRBJ2-2 few TRBV12-3/TRBV12-4 - TGTGCCAGCACCGCTAGGGAGGTAGTAGGGGAGCTGTTTTTT CASTAREVVGELFF
TRBJ2-7 - TRBV5-1 - TGCGCCAGCAGCCGAGGACTGGGACCCTACGAGCAGTACTTC CASSRGLGPYEQYF
TRBJ1-1 few TRBV18 - TGTGCCAGCTCGACCCAATGGGACACTGAAGCTTTCTTT CASSTQWDTEAFF
TRBJ2-5 few TRBV29-1 - TGCAGCGTTGGGCAAGTACTCCGACAAGAGACCCAGTACTTC CSVGQVLRQETQYF
TRBJ2-5 - TRBV12-3/TRBV12-4 - TGTGCCAGCAGTTTATGGGGATACGAGGAGACCCAGTACTTC CASSLWGYEETQYF
TRBJ2-1 few TRBV20-1 - TGCAGTGCTAGATGGGGCGGTAATACCAATGAGCAGTTCTTC CSARWGGNTNEQFF
TRBJ2-1 - TRBV27 TRBD1 TGTGCCAGCAGGGGGGACAGTACTTACAATGAGCAGTTCTTC CASRGDSTYNEQFF
TRBJ1-4 - TRBV24-1 - TGTGCCACCAGTGAAGGAACCGCGACTAATGAAAAACTGTTTTTT CATSEGTATNEKLFF
TRBJ2-1 - TRBV24-1 - TGTGCCACCAGTGACCCCTGGGCCGGGATGCACAATGAGCAGTTCTTC CATSDPWAGMHNEQFF
TRBJ2-1 many TRBV5-6 - TGTGCCAGCAGCTATCCCATCGGCTATGAGCAGTTCTTC CASSYPIGYEQFF
TRBJ2-1 - TRBV29-1 TRBD2 TGCAGCGTTGATCCACTAGCGGCCTACAATGAGCAGTTCTTC CSVDPLAAYNEQFF
TRBJ2-1 - TRBV4-1 - TGCGCCAGCAGGGCAGGGGTCCCCTACAATGAGCAGTTCTTC CASRAGVPYNEQFF
TRBJ2-7 few TRBV4-3 - TGCGCCAGCAGCCGCGGGCGGAGCTCTTACGAGCAGTACTTC CASSRGRSSYEQYF
TRBJ1-1 few TRBV7-8 - TGTGCCAGCAGCCGAGAGATGGACACTGAAGCTTTCTTT CASSREMDTEAFF
TRBJ1-4 few TRBV25-1 - TGTGCCAGCAGTGACCACGGCCAGACATATGAAAAACTGTTTTTT CASSDHGQTYEKLFF
TRBJ2-7 - TRBV19 - TGTGCCACCCAAGGGGTCGCCTACGAGCAGTACTTC CATQGVAYEQYF